This T cell receptor beta chain emerged from a study of blood T cell repertoires in COVID-19 (dated by TCRdb to about 2020). Background on the whole study: Samples from collaborators originated in the United States, Italy and Spain and spanned both the acute and convalescent phases of COVID-19. The material from the prospective study consisted of cDNA or gDNA derived from T cells, B-cell-depleted T cells, or PBMCs. Where available, HLA class I and class II types were obtained from metadata supplied by the sample provider rather than from assay-based typing. The dataset comprised deeply sampled blood TCRbeta repertoires from subjects exposed to, actively infected with, or recovered from COVID-19. Sample metadata almost always included a de-identified subject ID, COVID-19 status, age in years and sex. The repertoires were made available in a free public database intended to serve as a resource for research on the immune response to SARS-CoV-2. Samples came from the ongoing ImmuneRACE study (first 160 participants) plus 1,254 subjects from 6 global collaborators. On the study overall, not on this receptor specifically: Clinical and demographic metadata were provided uncurated, with the amount varying by source and participant.

On this clone: The specificity of this receptor is unknown. Base-call qualities are not available, and no considerably larger clone is one nucleotide away.

There are 18 amino acids in the CDR3, from cysteine to phenylalanine inclusive. Kept here is only the CDR3 DNA, which spans 54 bases and is read in frame from base 1. V is pared back by 0 bases and J by 3 bases, with 18 bases lying between the germline termini. CDR1 SEHNR and CDR2 FQNEAQ were looked up in the germline V gene (reference sequence). TCRbeta CDR3 regions were amplified from genomic DNA using the immunoSEQ Assay, a bias-controlled multiplex PCR. The paper's data handling went like this. The number of nucleated cells in each sample was estimated from the amplification of reference gene primers within the assay. To quantify the absolute abundance of each unique TCRbeta CDR3 rearrangement, sequence reads were collapsed and filtered. Productive Simpson clonality was computed per sample as the square root of Simpson's diversity index over productive rearrangements. The table was pulled from immuneACCESS by TCRdb, which kept in-frame rearrangements only. Such tables lose some clones; where checked, under half of the loss comes from unresolved V genes, and the rest has no known cause. V and J calls and clone size are those listed in that table; D and trimming were worked out from the DNA. Recorded for this sample are 90,000 to 120,000 clones; over 75% of them occurred a single time. Clones ranked in the top ten supply roughly 5.6% of the sample.

Each collaborating institution followed its own protocols to collect whole blood in K2EDTA tubes. Collaborator samples were shipped for TCRbeta analysis as frozen whole blood, isolated PBMCs, or DNA extracted from either sample type. Sequencing used peripheral blood. The chain is assembled from TRBV7-9 and TRBJ2-1; a tentative D call is TRBD1 (6 bases match). This clonotype was obtained from a human donor in a cohort sampled during active COVID-19. The nucleotide sequence reads TGTGCCAGCAGCTTAGCGGGGGTAACAGGGACAAACTACAATGAGCAGTTCTTC. Its protein product is CASSLAGVTGTNYNEQFF.